The rows below give T cell receptor beta chains drawn from one sample of a study of blood T cell repertoires in COVID-19. Measured with immunoSEQ multiplex PCR; TCRdb has only the in-frame clones, and not every one. The repertoire holds some 200,000 clones, around nine tenths seen once, with approximately 12% in the top ten. The sample consisted of peripheral blood. Receptors originate from a woman between 18 and 29 years old who had recovered from COVID-19. The CDR3 runs from the conserved cysteine through the conserved F or W. The D gene is left open where the match is weak. Some rows mark clone size as missing; the rest say once, few, many or name a class of expanded clone.

TRBJ2-3	TRBD2	NA	TRBV7-6	CASTLGREADTQYF	TGTGCCAGCACCTTAGGGCGGGAGGCGGATACGCAGTATTTT
TRBJ1-1	NA	few	TRBV6-5	CASSYGWGTRAFF	TGTGCCAGCAGTTACGGATGGGGGACTCGGGCTTTCTTT
TRBJ2-3	TRBD2	NA	TRBV7-3	CASSLGLASPTDTQYF	TGTGCCAGCAGCTTGGGACTAGCGAGCCCCACAGATACGCAGTATTTT
TRBJ2-3	NA	NA	TRBV20-1	CSASLFSPWLGDTQYF	TGCAGTGCTAGTTTATTTAGCCCCTGGTTGGGAGATACGCAGTATTTT
TRBJ2-7	TRBD2	few	TRBV30	CAWSKREGPYEQYF	TGTGCCTGGAGTAAGCGGGAGGGCCCCTACGAGCAGTACTTC
TRBJ2-5	TRBD2	NA	TRBV14	CASSQDMGTSANF	TGTGCCAGCAGCCAAGATATGGGGACTAGTGCTAACTTC
TRBJ2-3	TRBD2	NA	TRBV9	CASSPSPGLAGLDTQYF	TGTGCCAGCAGCCCTTCCCCGGGACTAGCGGGACTAGATACGCAGTATTTT
TRBJ2-7	TRBD2	NA	TRBV5-4	CASSLGGGYYEQYF	TGTGCCAGCAGCTTGGGGGGGGGTTACTACGAGCAGTACTTC
TRBJ2-2	NA	once	TRBV9	CASSPAGINTGELFF	TGTGCCAGCAGCCCCGCGGGGATAAACACCGGGGAGCTGTTTTTT
TRBJ2-7	TRBD1	NA	TRBV18	CASSPFRQGAGYEQYF	TGTGCCAGCTCACCCTTCAGGCAGGGGGCGGGCTACGAGCAGTACTTC
TRBJ2-1	NA	NA	TRBV11-3	CASSDRSGTKSYNEQFF	TGTGCCAGCAGCGACCGCTCCGGGACAAAATCCTACAATGAGCAGTTCTTC
TRBJ2-7	NA	once	TRBV11-1	CASGTPYEQYF	TGTGCCAGCGGGACTCCCTACGAGCAGTACTTC
TRBJ1-2	NA	NA	TRBV28	CASGPGYGYTF	TGTGCCAGCGGCCCGGGGTATGGCTACACCTTC
TRBJ2-1	TRBD2	NA	TRBV9	CASSVVLAGKQFF	TGTGCCAGCAGCGTAGTCCTAGCGGGGAAACAGTTCTTC
TRBJ2-7	TRBD2	NA	TRBV6-5	CASSYSTSGPSYEQYF	TGTGCCAGCAGTTACTCGACTAGCGGTCCCTCCTACGAGCAGTACTTC
TRBJ2-1	NA	NA	TRBV19	CASSIQGKLFGDNEQFF	TGTGCCAGTAGTATACAGGGAAAGTTATTTGGCGACAATGAGCAGTTCTTC
TRBJ1-1	NA	NA	TRBV18	CASSPPREDTEAFF	TGTGCCAGCTCACCACCGCGCGAGGACACTGAAGCTTTCTTT
TRBJ1-6	NA	NA	TRBV11-2	CASSSGRGYSPLHF	TGTGCCAGCAGCTCAGGCAGGGGATATTCACCCCTCCACTTT
TRBJ2-7	TRBD1	NA	TRBV19	CASNRQGANEQYF	TGTGCCAGTAATAGACAGGGGGCAAATGAGCAGTACTTC
TRBJ1-5	NA	NA	TRBV6-5	CASSYTGPNQPQHF	TGTGCCAGCAGTTACACAGGGCCCAATCAGCCCCAGCATTTT
TRBJ1-1	NA	NA	TRBV14	CASSATGYTEAFF	TGTGCCAGCAGCGCAACAGGGTACACTGAAGCTTTCTTT
TRBJ2-7	TRBD1	NA	TRBV19	CASSATGGSYEQYF	TGTGCCAGTAGCGCCACAGGGGGCTCCTACGAGCAGTACTTC
TRBJ1-3	NA	NA	TRBV30	CAWSVWDTSSSGNTIYF	TGTGCCTGGAGTGTGTGGGACACTTCTTCCTCTGGAAACACCATATATTTT
TRBJ2-3	NA	NA	TRBV13	CASSSETSAIGGDTQYF	TGTGCCAGCAGCTCCGAGACTAGTGCTATCGGTGGAGATACGCAGTATTTT
TRBJ2-3	NA	NA	TRBV9	CASSVAPGSTDTQYF	TGTGCCAGCAGCGTAGCCCCGGGAAGCACAGATACGCAGTATTTT
TRBJ2-5	NA	NA	TRBV15	CATSPSGILALPETQYF	TGTGCCACCAGTCCCTCGGGAATACTAGCTCTTCCAGAGACCCAGTACTTC
TRBJ1-1	NA	few	TRBV30	CAWSTQGEAFF	TGTGCCTGGAGTACACAGGGTGAAGCTTTCTTT
TRBJ2-7	TRBD2	NA	TRBV19	CASTAASGSYEQYF	TGTGCCAGTACAGCGGCTAGCGGGAGCTACGAGCAGTACTTC
TRBJ1-2	TRBD1	NA	TRBV6-5	CATDRGNYGYTF	TGTGCCACGGACAGGGGTAACTATGGCTACACCTTC
TRBJ2-7	TRBD2	NA	TRBV6-2/TRBV6-3	CASSYSRSGTLYEQYF	TGTGCCAGCAGTTACTCGAGGAGCGGGACGCTCTACGAGCAGTACTTC
TRBJ2-1	TRBD2	NA	TRBV5-6	CASSLNAGDSVEQFF	TGTGCCAGCAGCTTGAACGCGGGAGATTCAGTTGAGCAGTTCTTC